This T cell receptor (beta chain) came from a study of T cells in Graves' hyperthyroidism and ophthalmopathy. At least ten counts were recorded for this clonotype. Template material for amplifying TCR beta CDR3 regions consisted of RNA transcripts. HTBI primers drove first-round RT-PCR of the TCR CDR3. TCRdb called the multiplex PCR reads again in MiXCR, with one record for every CDR3 protein. Counted here are about half a million distinct CDR3 sequences, nearly 20% occurring once; the ten biggest clones make up approximately 50%. The V and J ends lost 2 bases and 7 bases, in that order; junction bases with no gene match: 13. This CDR3 is built from 16 residues. Germline CDR1 and CDR2: LGHNT and FRNRAP.

The source material was blood. The rearrangement uses TRBV12-5 and TRBJ1-1; 7 nucleotides match TRBD1. The sequence derives from a man aged 40-55 years with Graves' ophthalmopathy. CDR3 DNA sequence: TGTGCTAGTGGTTTGCCTACACGGACAGGATGGATTGAAGCTTTCTTT. Its translation is CASGLPTRTGWIEAFF.